This T cell receptor (beta chain) was identified during a study of T-cell memory formation after mild COVID-19. This clonotype was observed a handful of times. Its antigen remains unknown. UMIs and sample barcodes were carried by the TCR alpha and TCR beta cDNA libraries that 5'RACE produced using constant-segment primers. TCRdb re-analysed the 5' RACE reads in MiXCR, keeping a single row per CDR3 protein. The sample holds roughly 340,000 distinct CDR3 sequences, about 16% seen once. The length of the CDR3 is 15 residues. The V end lost 2 bases, the J end lost 8 bases, and 14 bases lay between the germline ends. Per the germline V gene, CDR1 is SGHRS and CDR2 is YFSETQ. General study results and limits: Memory cells collected pre-infection included some clones that later responded, suggesting cross-reactive memory joined. Clones that contracted from day 15 to 85 had balanced CD4/CD8; later expanders were CD4+ biased.

The chain combines TRBV5-1 with TRBJ1-6; D is unclear. The TCR originated in a man younger than 35 who had mild COVID-19 (a few samples of this study predate the infection). Cell type and time point are not known. The sample comprised PBMCs or a T cell subset sorted from them (not recorded which). CDR3 sequence reads: CASSLWGAGDSPLHF. As DNA, the CDR3 is TGCGCCAGCAGCTTATGGGGAGCCGGTGATTCACCCCTCCACTTT.